This T cell receptor beta chain was identified in a study of blood T cell repertoires in COVID-19. Seattle cases were enrolled at active infection and followed longitudinally. In the original analysis: Counts of nucleated cells, estimated from reference gene primer amplification, were obtained. Sequenced by immunoSEQ multiplex PCR; TCRdb stores in-frame clones only, minus some. V, J and clone size were drawn from that table, and D and trimming were deduced from the DNA. Of 150,000 to 180,000 clones listed, 65% to 90% are singletons. The specimen sequenced was peripheral blood. This clonotype was sampled from an older woman with COVID-19, enrolled during active disease.

CDR3 sequence: CASSQGRLQGAGGYTF. The CDR3 DNA reads as TGTGCCAGCAGCCAAGGACGGCTCCAGGGGGCAGGTGGCTACACCTTC. The chain uses TRBV3-1 (or the pseudogene TRBV3-2) and TRBJ1-2, with 8 bases lining up with TRBD1. The trim removed 1 base at V and 7 bases at J, leaving 11 bases unmatched. CDR3 size: 16 residues. The germline gives CDR1 LGHDT, CDR2 YNNKEL (reference sequence).